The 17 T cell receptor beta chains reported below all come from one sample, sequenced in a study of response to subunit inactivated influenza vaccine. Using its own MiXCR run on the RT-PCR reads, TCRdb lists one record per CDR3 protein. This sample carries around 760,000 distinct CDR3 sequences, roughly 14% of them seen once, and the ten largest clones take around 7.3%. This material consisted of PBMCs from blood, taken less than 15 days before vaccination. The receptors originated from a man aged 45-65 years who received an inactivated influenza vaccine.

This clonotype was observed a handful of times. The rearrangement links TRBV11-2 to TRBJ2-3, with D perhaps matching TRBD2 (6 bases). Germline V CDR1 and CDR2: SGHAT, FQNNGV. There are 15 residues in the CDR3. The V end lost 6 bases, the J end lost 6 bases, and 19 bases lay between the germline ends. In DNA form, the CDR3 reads TGTGCCAGCAGGGAACAAAGGGGACTGCGGGATACGCAGTATTTT. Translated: CASREQRGLRDTQYF.

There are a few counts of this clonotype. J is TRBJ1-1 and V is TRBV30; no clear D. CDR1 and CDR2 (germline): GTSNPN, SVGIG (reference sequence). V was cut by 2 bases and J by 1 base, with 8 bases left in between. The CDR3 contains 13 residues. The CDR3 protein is CAWSRQKNTEAFF. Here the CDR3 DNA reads TGTGCCTGGAGTCGGCAGAAGAACACTGAAGCTTTCTTT.

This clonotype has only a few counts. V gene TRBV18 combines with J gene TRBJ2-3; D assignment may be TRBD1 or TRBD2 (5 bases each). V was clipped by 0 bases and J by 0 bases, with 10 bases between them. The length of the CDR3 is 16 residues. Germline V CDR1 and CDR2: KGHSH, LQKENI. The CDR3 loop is CASSPPRGFSTDTQYF. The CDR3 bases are TGTGCCAGCTCACCACCACGGGGCTTTAGCACAGATACGCAGTATTTT.

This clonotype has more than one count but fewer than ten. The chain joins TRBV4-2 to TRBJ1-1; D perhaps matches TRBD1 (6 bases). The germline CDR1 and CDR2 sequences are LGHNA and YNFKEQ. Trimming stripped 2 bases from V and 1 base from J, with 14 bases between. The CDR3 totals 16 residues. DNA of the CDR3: TGTGCCAGCAGCCAACCGAAGGGGGGAGGGAACACTGAAGCTTTCTTT. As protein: CASSQPKGGGNTEAFF.

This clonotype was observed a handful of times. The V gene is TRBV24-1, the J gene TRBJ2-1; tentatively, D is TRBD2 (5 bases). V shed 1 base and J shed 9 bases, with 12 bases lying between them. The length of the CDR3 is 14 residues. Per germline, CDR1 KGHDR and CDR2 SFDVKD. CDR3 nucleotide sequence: TGTGCCACCAGTGATTTTCGGGGTCGAGGTGAGCAGTTCTTC. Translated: CATSDFRGRGEQFF.

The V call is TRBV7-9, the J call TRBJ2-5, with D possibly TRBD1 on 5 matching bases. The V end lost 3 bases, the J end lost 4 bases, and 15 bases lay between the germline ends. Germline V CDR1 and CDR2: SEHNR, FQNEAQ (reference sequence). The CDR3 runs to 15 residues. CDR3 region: CASSLSREGSETQYF. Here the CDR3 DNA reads TGTGCCAGCAGCTTGAGCAGGGAAGGGTCAGAGACCCAGTACTTC.

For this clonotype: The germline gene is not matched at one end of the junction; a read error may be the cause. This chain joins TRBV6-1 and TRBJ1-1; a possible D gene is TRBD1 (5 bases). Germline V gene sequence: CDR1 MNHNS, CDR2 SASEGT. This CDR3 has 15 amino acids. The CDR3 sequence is CATQFGGGGNTGAFF. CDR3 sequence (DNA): TGTGCCACCCAATTTGGGGGGGGAGGGAACACTGGAGCTTTCTTT.

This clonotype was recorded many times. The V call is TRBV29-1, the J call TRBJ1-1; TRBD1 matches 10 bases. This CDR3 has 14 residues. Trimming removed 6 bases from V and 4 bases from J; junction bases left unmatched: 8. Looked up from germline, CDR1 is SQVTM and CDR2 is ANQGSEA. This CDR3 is CSVRPGQGSTEAFF. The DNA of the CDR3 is TGCAGCGTCCGTCCGGGACAGGGGAGCACTGAAGCTTTCTTT.

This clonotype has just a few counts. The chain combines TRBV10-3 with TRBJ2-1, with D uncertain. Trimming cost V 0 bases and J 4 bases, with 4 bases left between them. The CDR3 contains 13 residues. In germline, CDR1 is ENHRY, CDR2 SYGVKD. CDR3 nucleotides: TGTGCCATCAGTGAGTCTGAGTACAATGAGCAGTTCTTC. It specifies CAISESEYNEQFF.

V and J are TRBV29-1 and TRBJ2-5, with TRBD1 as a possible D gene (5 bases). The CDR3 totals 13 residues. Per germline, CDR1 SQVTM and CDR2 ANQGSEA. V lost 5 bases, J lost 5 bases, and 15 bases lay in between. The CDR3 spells CSVRGQGSETQYF. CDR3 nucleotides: TGCAGCGTTCGTGGGCAGGGAAGCGAGACCCAGTACTTC.

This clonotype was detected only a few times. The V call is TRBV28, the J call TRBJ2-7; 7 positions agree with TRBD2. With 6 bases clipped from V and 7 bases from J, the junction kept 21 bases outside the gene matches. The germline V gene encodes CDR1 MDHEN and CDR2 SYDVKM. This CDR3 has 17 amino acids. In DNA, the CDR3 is TGTGCCAGCAGCCAGTTATCTCGCGGGGGATACCCGGGGGAGCAGTACTTC. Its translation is CASSQLSRGGYPGEQYF.

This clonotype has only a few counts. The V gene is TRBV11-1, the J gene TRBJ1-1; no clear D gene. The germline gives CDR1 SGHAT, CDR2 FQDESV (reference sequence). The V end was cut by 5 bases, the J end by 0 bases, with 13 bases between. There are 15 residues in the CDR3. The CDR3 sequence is CASSPLPVMNTEAFF. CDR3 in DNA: TGTGCCAGCAGCCCTCTCCCCGTCATGAACACTGAAGCTTTCTTT.

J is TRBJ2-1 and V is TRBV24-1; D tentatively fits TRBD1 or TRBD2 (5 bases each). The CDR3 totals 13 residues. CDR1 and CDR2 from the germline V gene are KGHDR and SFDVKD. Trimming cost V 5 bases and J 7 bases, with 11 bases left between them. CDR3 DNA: TGTGCCACCAGTGCCGGGACGGCGAATGAGCAGTTCTTC. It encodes CATSAGTANEQFF.

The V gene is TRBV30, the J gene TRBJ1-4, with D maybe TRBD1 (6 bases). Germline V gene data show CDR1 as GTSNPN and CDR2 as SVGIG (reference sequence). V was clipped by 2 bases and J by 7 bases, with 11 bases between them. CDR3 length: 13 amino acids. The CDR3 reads CAWSSRGGEKLFF. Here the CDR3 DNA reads TGTGCCTGGAGTTCCAGGGGCGGTGAAAAACTGTTTTTT. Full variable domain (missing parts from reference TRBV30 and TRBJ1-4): SQTIHQWPATLVQPVGSPLSLECTVEGTSNPNLYWYRQAAGRGLQLLFYSVGIGQISSEVPQNLSASRPQDRQFILSSKKLLLSDSGFYLCAWSSRGGEKLFFGSGTQLSVL.

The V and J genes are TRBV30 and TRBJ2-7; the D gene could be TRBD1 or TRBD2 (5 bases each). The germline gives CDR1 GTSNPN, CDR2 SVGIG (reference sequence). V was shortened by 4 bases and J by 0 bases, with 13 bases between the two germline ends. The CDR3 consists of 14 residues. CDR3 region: CAWKRGISSYEQYF. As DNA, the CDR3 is TGTGCCTGGAAGAGGGGAATCAGCTCCTACGAGCAGTACTTC.

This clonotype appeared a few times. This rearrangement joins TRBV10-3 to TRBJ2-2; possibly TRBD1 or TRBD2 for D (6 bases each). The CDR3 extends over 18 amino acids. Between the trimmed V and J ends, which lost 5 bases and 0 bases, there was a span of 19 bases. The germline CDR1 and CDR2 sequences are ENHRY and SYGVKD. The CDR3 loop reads CAISTPWGADANTGELFF. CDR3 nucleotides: TGTGCCATCAGTACACCATGGGGGGCGGACGCGAACACCGGGGAGCTGTTTTTT.

Written as DNA, the CDR3 is TGTGCCAGCAGTACCGGGACAGCTAGCACAGATACGCAGTATTTT. Translation gives CASSTGTASTDTQYF. The chain has TRBV7-2 and TRBJ2-3; TRBD1 matches 7 bases. The CDR3 spans 15 residues. Germline CDR1 reads SGHTA; CDR2 reads FQGNSA. V was clipped by 6 bases and J by 0 bases; unmatched bases: 6.